This T cell receptor beta chain was recorded in a study of T cell clonality in common variable immunodeficiency. Notes on the study in general: CVID patient heterogeneity limited repertoire-clinical complication correlations. In common variable immunodeficiency, TCR beta chains reportedly carried fewer deletions and N-nucleotide insertions. Compared with controls, CVID subjects had fewer shared TCRbeta clones.

In the case of this clone: Antigen: not known. With the read ending 3 residues before the CDR3 end, the germline J gene is used to fill in that end. Other DNA sequences in the sample encode the same CDR3.

J was trimmed by 4 bases and V by 5 bases; bases with no gene match: 5. CDR1 is MNHEY and CDR2 is SVGEGT in the germline V gene. The CDR3 is made up of 14 amino acids. Caucasian heritage predominated among both patients and controls. Profiling relied on immunoSEQ multiplex PCR, and the TCRdb table lists in-frame clones only, not all of them. This record lists some 39,000 clones, none seen once only, and the top ten clones contain roughly 1.4%. Sequenced input: peripheral blood mononuclear cells. This sequence joins TRBV6-2 or TRBV6-3 and TRBJ1-3, with TRBD1 matching 7 bases. The clonotype was recovered from a person between 18 and 75 years old in good health. The covered CDR3 bases are TGTGCCAGCAGTATCGACAGGGACGGAAACACC. This sequence encodes CASSIDRDGNT. The CDR3, in full, reads CASSIDRDGNTIYF.